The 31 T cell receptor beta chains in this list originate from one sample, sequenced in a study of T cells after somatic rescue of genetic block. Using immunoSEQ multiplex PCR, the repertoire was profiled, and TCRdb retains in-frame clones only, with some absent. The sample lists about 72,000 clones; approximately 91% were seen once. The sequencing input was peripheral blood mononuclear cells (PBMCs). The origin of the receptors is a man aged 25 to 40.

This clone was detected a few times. The CDR3 nucleotides are TGTGCCAGCAGCTCGACAGGGGGCCGCAATCAGCCCCAGCATTTT. Translated: CASSSTGGRNQPQHF. V is TRBV2 and J is TRBJ1-5, with 10 bases fitting TRBD1. V shed 6 bases, J shed 2 bases, and the junction held 4 bases outside the gene matches. The CDR3 consists of 15 residues. Germline V gene lookup returns CDR1 SNHLY and CDR2 FYNNEI.

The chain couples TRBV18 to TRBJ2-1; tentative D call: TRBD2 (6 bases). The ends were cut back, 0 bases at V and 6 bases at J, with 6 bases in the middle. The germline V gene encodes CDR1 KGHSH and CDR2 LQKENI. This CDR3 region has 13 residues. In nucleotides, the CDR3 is TGTGCCAGCTCACCACCGGGGGGCAATGAGCAGTTCTTC. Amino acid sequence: CASSPPGGNEQFF.

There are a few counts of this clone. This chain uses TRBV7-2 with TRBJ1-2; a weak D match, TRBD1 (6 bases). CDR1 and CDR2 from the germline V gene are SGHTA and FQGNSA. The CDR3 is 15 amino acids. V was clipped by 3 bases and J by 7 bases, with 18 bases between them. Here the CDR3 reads CASSFGQTYLSGYTF. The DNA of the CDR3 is TGTGCCAGCAGCTTCGGACAGACGTATCTGAGTGGCTACACCTTC.

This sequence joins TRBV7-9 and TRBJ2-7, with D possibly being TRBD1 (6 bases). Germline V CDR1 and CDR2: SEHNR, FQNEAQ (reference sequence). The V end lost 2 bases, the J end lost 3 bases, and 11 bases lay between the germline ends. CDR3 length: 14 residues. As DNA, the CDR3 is TGTGCCAGCAGCTTAATCACAGGGAGCTACGAGCAGTACTTC. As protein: CASSLITGSYEQYF.

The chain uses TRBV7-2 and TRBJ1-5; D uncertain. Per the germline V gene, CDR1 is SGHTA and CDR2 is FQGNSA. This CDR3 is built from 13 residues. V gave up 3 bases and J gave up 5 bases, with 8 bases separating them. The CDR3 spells CASSLYDDQPQHF. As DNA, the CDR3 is TGTGCCAGCAGCTTGTACGACGATCAGCCCCAGCATTTT.

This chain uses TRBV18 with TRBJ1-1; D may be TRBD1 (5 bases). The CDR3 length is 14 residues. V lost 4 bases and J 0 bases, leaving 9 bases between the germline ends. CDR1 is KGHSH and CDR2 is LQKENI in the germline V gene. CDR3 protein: CASSQTELNTEAFF. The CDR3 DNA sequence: TGTGCCAGCTCACAGACAGAACTGAACACTGAAGCTTTCTTT.

Written as DNA, the CDR3 is TGTGCCAGCTCACCTAGTGGGACTAGCGGGAGTTTCACCAATGAGCAGTTCTTC. Translating it yields CASSPSGTSGSFTNEQFF. V is TRBV18 and J is TRBJ2-1, with 14 bases matching TRBD2. The length of the CDR3 is 18 residues. Germline CDR1 is KGHSH and CDR2 is LQKENI. Trimming cost V 3 bases and J 6 bases; bases outside gene matches: 10.

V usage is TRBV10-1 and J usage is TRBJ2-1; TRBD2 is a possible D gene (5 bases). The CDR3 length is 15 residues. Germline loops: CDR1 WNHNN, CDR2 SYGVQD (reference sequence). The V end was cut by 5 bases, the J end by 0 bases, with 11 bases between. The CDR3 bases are TGCGCCAGCAGTAAGGACGGGAACTCCTACAATGAGCAGTTCTTC. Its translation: CASSKDGNSYNEQFF.

The CDR3: CASSLQGSNEKLFF. CDR3 sequence (DNA): TGTGCCAGCTCACTACAGGGGTCTAATGAAAAACTGTTTTTT. The V call is TRBV18, the J call TRBJ1-4, with 7 bases identical to TRBD1. Germline V CDR1 and CDR2: KGHSH, LQKENI. Trimming took 4 bases from V and 3 from J; bases not matched to a gene: 2. This CDR3 comprises 14 residues. The variable domain in full, completed from reference TRBV18 and TRBJ1-4, reads NAGVMQNPRHLVRRRGQEARLRCSPMKGHSHVYWYRQLPEEGLKFMVYLQKENIIDESGMPKERFSAEFPKEGPSILRIQQVVRGDSAAYFCASSLQGSNEKLFFGSGTQLSVL.

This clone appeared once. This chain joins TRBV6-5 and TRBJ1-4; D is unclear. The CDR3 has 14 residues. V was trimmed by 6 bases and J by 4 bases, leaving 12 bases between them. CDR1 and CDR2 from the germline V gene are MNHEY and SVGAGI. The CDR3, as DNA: TGTGCCAGCAGCGCAGACACGAATAATGAAAAACTGTTTTTT. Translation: CASSADTNNEKLFF.

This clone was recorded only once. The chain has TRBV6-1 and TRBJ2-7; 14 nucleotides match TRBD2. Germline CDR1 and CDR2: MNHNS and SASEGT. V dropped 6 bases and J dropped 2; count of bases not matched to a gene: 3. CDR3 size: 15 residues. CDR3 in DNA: TGTGCCAGCAGGGGGGGACTAGCGGGAGCCTACGAGCAGTACTTC. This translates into CASRGGLAGAYEQYF.

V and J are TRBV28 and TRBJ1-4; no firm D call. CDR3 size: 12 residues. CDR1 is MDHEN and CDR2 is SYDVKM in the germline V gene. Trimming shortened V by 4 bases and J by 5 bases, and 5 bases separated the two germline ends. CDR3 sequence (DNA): TGTGCCAGCAGTTCCCAAAATGAAAAACTGTTTTTT. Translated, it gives CASSSQNEKLFF.

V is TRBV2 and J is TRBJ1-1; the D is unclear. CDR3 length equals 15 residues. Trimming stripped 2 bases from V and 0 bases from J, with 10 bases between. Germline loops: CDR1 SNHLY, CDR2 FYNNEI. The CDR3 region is CASSESGAMNTEAFF. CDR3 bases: TGTGCCAGCAGTGAATCAGGAGCCATGAACACTGAAGCTTTCTTT.

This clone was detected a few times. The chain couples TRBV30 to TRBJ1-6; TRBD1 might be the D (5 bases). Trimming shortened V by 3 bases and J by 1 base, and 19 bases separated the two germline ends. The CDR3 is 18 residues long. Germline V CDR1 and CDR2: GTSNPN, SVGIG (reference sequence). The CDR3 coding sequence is TGTGCCTGGAGGGGTAGGGGCCTCGAGTTTTCCTATAATTCACCCCTCCACTTT. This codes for CAWRGRGLEFSYNSPLHF.

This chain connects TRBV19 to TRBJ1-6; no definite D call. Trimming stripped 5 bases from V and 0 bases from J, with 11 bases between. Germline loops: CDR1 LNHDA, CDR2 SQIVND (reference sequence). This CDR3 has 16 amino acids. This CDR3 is CASSALRSSYNSPLHF. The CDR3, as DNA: TGTGCCAGTAGTGCCCTCCGGAGCTCCTATAATTCACCCCTCCACTTT. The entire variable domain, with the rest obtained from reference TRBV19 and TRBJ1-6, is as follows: DGGITQSPKYLFRKEGQNVTLSCEQNLNHDAMYWYRQDPGQGLRLIYYSQIVNDFQKGDIAEGYSVSREKKESFPLTVTSAQKNPTAFYLCASSALRSSYNSPLHFGNGTRLTVT.

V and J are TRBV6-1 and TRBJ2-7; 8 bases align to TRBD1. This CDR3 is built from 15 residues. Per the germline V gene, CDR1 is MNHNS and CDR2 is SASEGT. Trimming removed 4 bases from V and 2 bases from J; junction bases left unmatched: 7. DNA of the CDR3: TGTGCCAGCAGTGCCATAGGACAGGGTACCTACGAGCAGTACTTC. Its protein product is CASSAIGQGTYEQYF.

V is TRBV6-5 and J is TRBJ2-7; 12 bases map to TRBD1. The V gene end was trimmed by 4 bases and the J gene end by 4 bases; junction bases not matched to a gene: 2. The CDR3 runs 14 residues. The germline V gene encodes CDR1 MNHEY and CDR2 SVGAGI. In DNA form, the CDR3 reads TGTGCCAGCAGTTGGGGACAGGGGGCTTACGAGCAGTACTTC. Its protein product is CASSWGQGAYEQYF.

The CDR3 spells CASSLLGLARDTGELFF. In nucleotides, the CDR3 is TGTGCCAGCAGTTTGCTCGGACTAGCGAGAGACACCGGGGAGCTGTTTTTT. The chain couples TRBV27 to TRBJ2-2; 9 bases map to TRBD2. The CDR3 has 17 amino acids. V dropped 3 bases and J dropped 3; count of bases not matched to a gene: 8. In germline, CDR1 is MNHEY, CDR2 SMNVEV (reference sequence).

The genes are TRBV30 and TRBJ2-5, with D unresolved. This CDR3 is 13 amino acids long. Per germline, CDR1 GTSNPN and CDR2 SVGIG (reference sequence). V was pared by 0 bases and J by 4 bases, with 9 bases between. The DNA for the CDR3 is TGTGCCTGGAGTGTTGTCGGGCCAGAGACCCAGTACTTC. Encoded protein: CAWSVVGPETQYF.

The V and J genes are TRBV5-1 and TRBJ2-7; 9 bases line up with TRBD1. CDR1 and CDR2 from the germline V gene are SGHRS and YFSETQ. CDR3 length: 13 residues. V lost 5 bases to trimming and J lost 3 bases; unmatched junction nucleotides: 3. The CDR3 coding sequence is TGCGCCAGCAGATGGACAGGGGACTACGAGCAGTACTTC. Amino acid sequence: CASRWTGDYEQYF.

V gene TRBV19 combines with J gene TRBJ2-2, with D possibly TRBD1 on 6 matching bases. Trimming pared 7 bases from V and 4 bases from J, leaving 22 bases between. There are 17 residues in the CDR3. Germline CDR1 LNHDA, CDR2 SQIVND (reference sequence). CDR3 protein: CASIGTSYSHITGELFF. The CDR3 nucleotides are TGTGCCAGTATCGGGACATCCTATTCCCATATCACCGGGGAGCTGTTTTTT.

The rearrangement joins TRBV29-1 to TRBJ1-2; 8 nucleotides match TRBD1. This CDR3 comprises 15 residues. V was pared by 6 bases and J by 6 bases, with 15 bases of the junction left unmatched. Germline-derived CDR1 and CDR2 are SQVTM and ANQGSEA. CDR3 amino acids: CSVDPVRTGLDGYTF. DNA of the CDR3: TGCAGCGTCGACCCCGTTCGGACAGGGTTGGATGGCTACACCTTC.

CDR3 DNA sequence: TGCGCCAGCAGCCAAGATAGGCAGCGGGAGATCCCCCACGAGCAGTACTTC. It translates to CASSQDRQREIPHEQYF. The chain is built from TRBV4-3 and TRBJ2-7; TRBD2 matches at 8 bases. Germline V gene data show CDR1 as LGHNA and CDR2 as YSLEER. The CDR3 contains 17 residues. V lost 0 bases, J lost 5 bases, and 12 bases stayed unmatched.

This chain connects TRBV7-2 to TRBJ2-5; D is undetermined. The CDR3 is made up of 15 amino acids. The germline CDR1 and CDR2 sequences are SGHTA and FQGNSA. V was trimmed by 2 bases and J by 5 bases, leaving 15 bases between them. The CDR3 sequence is CASSLSSFGAETQYF. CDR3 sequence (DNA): TGTGCCAGCAGCTTATCATCGTTCGGCGCGGAGACCCAGTACTTC. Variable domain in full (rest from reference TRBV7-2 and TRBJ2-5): GAGVSQSPSNKVTEKGKDVELRCDPISGHTALYWYRQSLGQGLEFLIYFQGNSAPDKSGLPSDRFSAERTGGSVSTLTIQRTQQEDSAVYLCASSLSSFGAETQYFGPGTRLLVL.

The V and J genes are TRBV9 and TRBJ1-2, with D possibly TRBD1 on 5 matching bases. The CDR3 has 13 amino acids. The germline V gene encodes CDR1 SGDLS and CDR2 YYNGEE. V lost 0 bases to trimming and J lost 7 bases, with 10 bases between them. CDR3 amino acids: CASSVEGRTGYTF. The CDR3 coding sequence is TGTGCCAGCAGCGTAGAGGGACGGACTGGCTACACCTTC. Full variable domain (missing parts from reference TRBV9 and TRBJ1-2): DSGVTQTPKHLITATGQRVTLRCSPRSGDLSVYWYQQSLDQGLQFLIQYYNGEERAKGNILERFSAQQFPDLHSELNLSSLELGDSALYFCASSVEGRTGYTFGSGTRLTVV.

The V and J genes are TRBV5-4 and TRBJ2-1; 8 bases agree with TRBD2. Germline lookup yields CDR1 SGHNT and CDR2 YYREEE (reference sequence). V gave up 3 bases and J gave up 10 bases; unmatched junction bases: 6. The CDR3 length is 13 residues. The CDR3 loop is CASSSRGEWEQFF. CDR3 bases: TGTGCCAGCAGCTCGCGGGGGGAATGGGAGCAGTTCTTC.

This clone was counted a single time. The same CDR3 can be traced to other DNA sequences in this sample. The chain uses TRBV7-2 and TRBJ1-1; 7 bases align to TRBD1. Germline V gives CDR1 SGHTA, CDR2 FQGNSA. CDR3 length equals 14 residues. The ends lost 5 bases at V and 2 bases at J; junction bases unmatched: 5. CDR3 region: CASSPGTVNTEAFF. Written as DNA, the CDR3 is TGTGCCAGCAGCCCGGGGACAGTCAACACTGAAGCTTTCTTT.

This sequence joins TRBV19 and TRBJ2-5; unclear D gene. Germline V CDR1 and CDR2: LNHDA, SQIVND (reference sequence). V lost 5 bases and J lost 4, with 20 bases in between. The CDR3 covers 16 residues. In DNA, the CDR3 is TGTGCCAGTAGTCCTACCGGTGCAAACATCGGAGAGACCCAGTACTTC. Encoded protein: CASSPTGANIGETQYF.

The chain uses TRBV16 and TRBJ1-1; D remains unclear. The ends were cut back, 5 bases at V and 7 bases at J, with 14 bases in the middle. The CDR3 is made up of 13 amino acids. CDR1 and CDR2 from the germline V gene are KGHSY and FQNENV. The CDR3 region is CASSATKEGEAFF. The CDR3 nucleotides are TGTGCCAGCAGCGCCACCAAAGAGGGTGAAGCTTTCTTT. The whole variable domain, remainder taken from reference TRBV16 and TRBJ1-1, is GEEVAQTPKHLVRGEGQKAKLYCAPIKGHSYVFWYQQVLKNEFKFLISFQNENVFDETGMPKERFSAKCLPNSPCSLEIQATKLEDSAVYFCASSATKEGEAFFGQGTRLTVV.

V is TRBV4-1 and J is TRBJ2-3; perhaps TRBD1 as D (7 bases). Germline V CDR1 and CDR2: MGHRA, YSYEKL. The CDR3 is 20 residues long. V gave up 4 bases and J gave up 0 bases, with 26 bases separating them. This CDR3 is CASSPRGQGGRKSSTDTQYF. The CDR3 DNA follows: TGCGCCAGCAGCCCCCGAGGTCAGGGGGGCCGGAAATCTAGCACAGATACGCAGTATTTT.

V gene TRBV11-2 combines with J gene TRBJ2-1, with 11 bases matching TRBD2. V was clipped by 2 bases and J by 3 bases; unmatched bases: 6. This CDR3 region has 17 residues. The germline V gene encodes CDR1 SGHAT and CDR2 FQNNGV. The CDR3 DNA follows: TGTGCCAGCAGCTTAAAGACTGGGACTAGCGGCTACAATGAGCAGTTCTTC. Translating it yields CASSLKTGTSGYNEQFF.